The text below deals with one TCR beta chain. The antigen is unknown. The data stem from a study of Tregs in tolerant kidney transplant recipients. Whole-study results and caveats: The most relevant donor-specific Treg TCRbeta repertoire apparently came from expansion with activated donor B cells.

Clones were read by immunoSEQ multiplex PCR, and TCRdb kept only the in-frame ones, dropping some. The table for this sample gives approximately 50,000 clones. This sample comprised CD4+ T cells from blood, obtained before the transplant. The TCR comes from a human donor who received a combined kidney and bone marrow transplant.

Partial CDR3 DNA: TGCGCCAGCAGCTCTGCGGGACAGCCCACAGATACG. Encoded protein: CASSSAGQPTDT. The entire CDR3 reads CASSSAGQPTDTQYF. The chain uses TRBV5-1 and TRBJ2-3; a weak D match, TRBD1 (7 bases). The read terminates 3 residues before the CDR3 end, so the remaining end is supplied by the germline J gene. The CDR3 is 15 amino acids. The germline V gene encodes CDR1 SGHRS and CDR2 YFSETQ. Trimming took off 3 bases at V and 2 bases at J, with 13 bases between the two ends.